The 20 T cell receptor beta chains below were found in one sample sequenced in a study of blood T cell repertoires in COVID-19. The repertoire was sequenced with immunoSEQ multiplex PCR; TCRdb's copy has only in-frame clones and lacks some. Among just over 300,000 clones, around 85% were seen once, and the ten largest hold under 2.5%. Sequencing was performed on PBMCs or T cells enriched from blood (not recorded which). The origin of the receptors is a man aged 25 to 40 who had recovered from COVID-19.

J is TRBJ2-7 and V is TRBV5-1; a weak D match, TRBD1 (5 bases). CDR1 is SGHRS, CDR2 YFSETQ, per germline. V gave up 2 bases and J gave up 3 bases, with 12 bases separating them. This CDR3 spans 14 amino acids. CDR3 in amino acids: CASSLQTGDYEQYF. CDR3 nucleotide sequence: TGCGCCAGCAGCTTACAAACAGGAGACTACGAGCAGTACTTC. Variable domain in full (rest from reference TRBV5-1 and TRBJ2-7): KAGVTQTPRYLIKTRGQQVTLSCSPISGHRSVSWYQQTPGQGLQFLFEYFSETQRNKGNFPGRFSGRQFSNSRSEMNVSTLELGDSALYLCASSLQTGDYEQYFGPGTRLTVT.

The V gene is TRBV6-5, the J gene TRBJ2-3, with 7 bases that match TRBD1. V shed 2 bases, J shed 1 base, and the junction held 6 bases outside the gene matches. This CDR3 has 16 residues. Germline V lookup: CDR1 MNHEY, CDR2 SVGAGI. The CDR3: CASSYRRQGGTDTQYF. The CDR3 DNA sequence: TGTGCCAGCAGTTACCGCCGACAGGGAGGCACAGATACGCAGTATTTT.

The V gene is TRBV5-1, the J gene TRBJ1-2; TRBD1 matches at 7 bases. Per the germline V gene, CDR1 is SGHRS and CDR2 is YFSETQ. Trimming at V came to 4 bases and at J to 3 bases, leaving 9 bases not matched to a gene. The length of the CDR3 is 15 residues. The CDR3 is CASSHTQGSDYGYTF. The DNA for the CDR3 is TGCGCCAGCAGCCATACACAGGGGAGCGACTATGGCTACACCTTC.

J is TRBJ1-2 and V is TRBV20-1; 7 bases are a match to TRBD1. CDR3 length: 16 residues. Looked up from germline, CDR1 is DFQATT and CDR2 is SNEGSKA (reference sequence). V trimming: 3 bases; J trimming: 7 bases; junction bases outside the gene matches: 17. The CDR3 sequence: CSASLAWSGGLGGYTF. The CDR3 nucleotides read TGCAGTGCTAGTTTGGCGTGGTCAGGGGGTTTAGGTGGCTACACCTTC.

The V and J genes are TRBV29-1 and TRBJ1-4; 8 positions match TRBD1. CDR3 length: 14 amino acids. V shed 4 bases and J 7 bases; nucleotides not matched to a gene: 8. Germline V gene data show CDR1 as SQVTM and CDR2 as ANQGSEA. The CDR3 coding sequence is TGCAGCGTTGTTCTTACAGGGGGTGGTGAAAAACTGTTTTTT. It translates to CSVVLTGGGEKLFF.

The chain combines TRBV19 with TRBJ1-5; the D gene is possibly TRBD1 (6 bases). This CDR3 contains 15 residues. The V end was cut by 5 bases, the J end by 3 bases, with 14 bases between. CDR1 LNHDA and CDR2 SQIVND come from the germline V gene (reference sequence). This CDR3 reads CASSVLDSLNQPQHF. In DNA form, the CDR3 reads TGTGCCAGTAGTGTGCTGGACAGCCTCAATCAGCCCCAGCATTTT.

The chain employs TRBV6-1 and TRBJ1-5, with D uncertain. The CDR3 has 16 amino acids. In germline, CDR1 is MNHNS, CDR2 SASEGT. V was pared by 2 bases and J by 4 bases, with 15 bases between. The DNA for the CDR3 is TGTGCCAGCAGTGAACATCTTGACAACCGGAATCAGCCCCAGCATTTT. Translation: CASSEHLDNRNQPQHF.

This chain connects TRBV19 to TRBJ2-3; 8 bases are a match to TRBD1. The V segment lost 10 bases and the J segment 4 bases; nucleotides outside the gene matches: 7. The V gene's germline CDR1 is LNHDA and CDR2 SQIVND (reference sequence). There are 13 residues in the CDR3. The DNA for the CDR3 is TGTGCCACGGGGCAGGGGGCCTCAGATACGCAGTATTTT. The encoded protein is CATGQGASDTQYF.

The V call is TRBV27, the J call TRBJ1-2; no clear D. Germline CDR1 is MNHEY and CDR2 is SMNVEV (reference sequence). There are 14 residues in the CDR3. V was trimmed by 0 bases and J by 8 bases, leaving 13 bases between them. The CDR3 spells CASSLSLGVGGYTF. The DNA for the CDR3 is TGTGCCAGCAGTTTATCCCTCGGGGTGGGAGGCTACACCTTC.

This clone was seen ten or more times. This rearrangement joins TRBV5-1 to TRBJ1-1; a possible D gene is TRBD1 (6 bases). Looked up from germline, CDR1 is SGHRS and CDR2 is YFSETQ. This CDR3 comprises 14 residues. Trimming removed 4 bases from V and 4 bases from J, with 14 bases in between. The chain's CDR3 is CASSPQGSGTEAFF. CDR3 nucleotide sequence: TGCGCCAGCAGCCCACAGGGCTCGGGCACTGAAGCTTTCTTT.

This clone was counted a single time. The chain recombines TRBV9 with TRBJ2-4; 8 nucleotides line up with TRBD1. This CDR3 contains 16 residues. The J segment lost 0 bases and the V segment lost 5 bases, leaving 7 bases of the junction unmatched. Germline loops: CDR1 SGDLS, CDR2 YYNGEE. The CDR3 is CASSGQGVTAKNIQYF. As DNA, the CDR3 is TGTGCCAGCAGTGGACAGGGCGTTACAGCCAAAAACATTCAGTACTTC.

V is TRBV11-3 and J is TRBJ2-1; 14 nucleotides match TRBD2. The trim removed 5 bases at V and 2 bases at J, leaving 5 bases unmatched. Germline assignment: CDR1 SGHNT and CDR2 YENEEA. The CDR3 totals 17 residues. In DNA form, the CDR3 reads TGTGCCAGCAGCGACGGACTAGCGGGGGGACCCTACAATGAGCAGTTCTTC. As protein: CASSDGLAGGPYNEQFF.

V is TRBV7-9 and J is TRBJ1-5; D unresolved. This CDR3 comprises 13 residues. Per germline, CDR1 SEHNR and CDR2 FQNEAQ (reference sequence). V lost 5 bases and J lost 4, with 9 bases in between. The DNA for the CDR3 is TGTGCCAGCAGCCCCCAATTGAATCAGCCCCAGCATTTT. Its protein product is CASSPQLNQPQHF.

The chain carries TRBV20-1 and TRBJ1-1; no reliable D call. V dropped 3 bases and J dropped 3 bases, with 5 bases sitting between them. This CDR3 is built from 11 residues. Germline V CDR1 and CDR2: DFQATT, SNEGSKA (reference sequence). The CDR3: CSASLYTEAFF. CDR3 sequence (DNA): TGCAGTGCTAGTCTCTACACTGAAGCTTTCTTT.

With respect to this clone: This CDR3 is also generated by other DNA sequences in the sample. This sequence joins TRBV6-5 and TRBJ1-4; 7 bases are shared with TRBD1. The V segment lost 6 bases and the J segment 3 bases; nucleotides outside the gene matches: 4. The germline V gene encodes CDR1 MNHEY and CDR2 SVGAGI. This CDR3 comprises 14 residues. CDR3 residues: CASRLTGANEKLFF. Written as DNA, the CDR3 is TGTGCCAGCAGACTCACAGGGGCTAATGAAAAACTGTTTTTT.

CDR3 sequence: CASSPVDRGANEKLFF. The CDR3 DNA is TGCGCCAGCAGCCCGGTCGACAGGGGAGCTAATGAAAAACTGTTTTTT. The V and J genes are TRBV4-3 and TRBJ1-4, with TRBD1 identical over 8 bases. The J segment lost 3 bases and the V segment lost 4 bases, leaving 7 bases of the junction unmatched. CDR3 length: 16 residues. Per the germline V gene, CDR1 is LGHNA and CDR2 is YSLEER.

This clone was detected only a few times. The CDR3 coding sequence is TGTGCCACCAGCAGAGGTAGCGGACAGGGGAGCTACGAGCAGTACTTC. It translates to CATSRGSGQGSYEQYF. This sequence joins TRBV15 and TRBJ2-7, with TRBD1 matching 9 bases. Germline V gives CDR1 LNHNV, CDR2 YYDKDF (reference sequence). The CDR3 spans 16 residues. Losses at the gene ends were 1 base for V and 3 bases for J; bases not matched to a gene: 7.

The J gene is TRBJ1-1, the V gene TRBV10-3; 8 bases align to TRBD1. The germline V gene has CDR1 ENHRY and CDR2 SYGVKD. This CDR3 is built from 15 residues. Trimming cost V 4 bases and J 1 base; bases outside gene matches: 5. CDR3 nucleotides: TGTGCCATCAGTGGTGGGACAGGACCGAACACTGAAGCTTTCTTT. Translated: CAISGGTGPNTEAFF.

The rearrangement uses TRBV5-1 and TRBJ1-6; a possible D gene is TRBD1 (5 bases). Germline-derived CDR1 and CDR2 are SGHRS and YFSETQ. The germline V and J ends were trimmed by 3 bases and 6 bases, with 16 bases remaining between them. This CDR3 contains 16 residues. As DNA, the CDR3 is TGCGCCAGCAGCTCGAAAACTGCCGGGGGTAATTCACCCCTCCACTTT. Encoded protein: CASSSKTAGGNSPLHF.

This chain links TRBV10-3 with TRBJ1-6, with 9 nucleotides matching TRBD1. The CDR3 is made up of 17 amino acids. The J segment lost 9 bases and the V segment lost 1 base, leaving 10 bases of the junction unmatched. Germline CDR1 and CDR2: ENHRY and SYGVKD. The CDR3 reads CAISEWDRVGLGSPLHF. The DNA of the CDR3 is TGTGCCATCAGTGAGTGGGACAGGGTCGGGTTGGGTTCACCCCTCCACTTT.